Described below is a single T cell receptor beta chain sequence and its context. Clones were read by immunoSEQ multiplex PCR, and TCRdb kept only the in-frame ones, dropping some. This sample has about 200,000 clones, with 84% found just once. The germline V gene has CDR1 SGHNT and CDR2 YYREEE (reference sequence). With V trimmed by 4 bases and J by 4 bases, 4 bases remained unmatched. CDR3 length: 13 residues. These data belong to a study of blood T cell repertoires in COVID-19. Study information: Samples came from the United States, Italy and Spain, spanning acute and convalescent COVID-19. T cells, B-cell-depleted T cells, or PBMCs supplied cDNA or gDNA.

This TCR came from a human donor in a cohort sampled during active COVID-19. This chain joins TRBV5-4 and TRBJ1-2, with TRBD1 matching 7 bases. Sequencing was performed on peripheral blood. The CDR3 protein is CASSPGTVYGYTF. CDR3 bases: TGTGCCAGCAGCCCCGGGACAGTCTATGGCTACACCTTC.